This T cell receptor beta chain was profiled in a study of T cell repertoires in cytomegalovirus infection. Study information: Public TCR beta signatures provided an indication of both CMV infection and a matching HLA type.

Germline CDR1 reads MGHRA; CDR2 reads YSYEKL. This CDR3 contains 13 residues. Trimming pared 1 base from V and 10 bases from J, leaving 13 bases between. Notes on this clonotype: Its specificity is unknown.

Study-wide points: There were HLA-C-restricted CMV-specific TCR beta clonotypes dominating the ex vivo response.

TCRdb reprocessed the reads with MiXCR, giving one entry per CDR3 protein. Of approximately 600,000 distinct CDR3 sequences listed, under 45% are singletons. The rearrangement joins TRBV4-1 to TRBJ1-1; the D gene is possibly TRBD1 (6 bases). This specimen consisted of cultured PBMCs, obtained from culture after CMV antigen stimulation. The clonotype comes from a human donor in good health (CMV status not recorded). Some clones in this sample may be carry-over from other donors' samples. The CDR3 sequence is CASSQGTAQGAFF. The CDR3 DNA follows: TGCGCCAGCAGCCAAGGAACGGCACAGGGAGCTTTCTTT.